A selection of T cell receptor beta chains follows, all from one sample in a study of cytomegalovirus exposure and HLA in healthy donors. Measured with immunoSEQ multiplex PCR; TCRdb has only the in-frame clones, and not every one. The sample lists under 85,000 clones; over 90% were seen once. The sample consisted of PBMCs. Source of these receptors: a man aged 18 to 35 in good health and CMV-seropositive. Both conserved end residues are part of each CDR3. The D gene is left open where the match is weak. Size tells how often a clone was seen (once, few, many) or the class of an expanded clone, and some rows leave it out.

TGTGCCAGCAGTGCAGGGGGCGGAAATGGCTACACCTTC,CASSAGGGNGYTF,TRBD1,TRBV28,NA,TRBJ1-2
TGCGCCAGCAGCTTGACAAGGCGGCCCAGCTCCTACAATGAGCAGTTCTTC,CASSLTRRPSSYNEQFF,NA,TRBV5-1,NA,TRBJ2-1
TGTGCCAGCAGTCGTAGCACTACGAGGCAGTACTTC,CASSRSTTRQYF,NA,TRBV28,NA,TRBJ2-7
TGTGCCAGCAGCTTAATGGGGACAGGTTCTGGAAACACCATATATTTT,CASSLMGTGSGNTIYF,TRBD1,TRBV7-9,NA,TRBJ1-3
TGTGCCAGCAGCCAGATAGCGGGAGTCTTCTACAATGAGCAGTTCTTC,CASSQIAGVFYNEQFF,TRBD2,TRBV7-9,NA,TRBJ2-1
TGTGCCAGCAGCAAATTGCCCGGGACTAGCGGGTACGAGCAGTACTTC,CASSKLPGTSGYEQYF,TRBD2,TRBV4-2,NA,TRBJ2-7
TGTGCCAGCAGTCCGGACAGGGGCCTTCTGGGCGAGCAGTACTTC,CASSPDRGLLGEQYF,TRBD1,TRBV27,NA,TRBJ2-7
TGTGCCATCAGATCAGCGGGGTTACAAGAGACCCAGTACTTC,CAIRSAGLQETQYF,TRBD2,TRBV10-3,NA,TRBJ2-5
TGTGCCATCAGTGCCGGGACAGGGGAAGGAAACACCTTC,CAISAGTGEGNTF,TRBD1,TRBV10-3,NA,TRBJ1-2
TGTGCCAGCAGTGCACAGAGCACAAATACGCAGTATTTT,CASSAQSTNTQYF,NA,TRBV25-1,NA,TRBJ2-3
TGCAGTTACCTCCTTGCGCAGACCCAGTACTTC,CSYLLAQTQYF,NA,TRBV20-1,NA,TRBJ2-5
TGTGCCAGCACCCAGGGGTACGGCAATCAGCCCCAGCATTTT,CASTQGYGNQPQHF,NA,TRBV28,NA,TRBJ1-5
TGTGCCAGCAGTTCCACATTTACTAGCGTCACCGGGGAGCTGTTTTTT,CASSSTFTSVTGELFF,TRBD2,TRBV6-4,NA,TRBJ2-2
TGTGCCAGCACCATTAGCGGGAGAGCCTACGAGCAGTACTTC,CASTISGRAYEQYF,TRBD2,TRBV5-4,NA,TRBJ2-7
TGTGCCAGCAGTTTATATACGGGAGGGTACCAAGAGACCCAGTACTTC,CASSLYTGGYQETQYF,TRBD2,TRBV27,NA,TRBJ2-5
TGTGCCAGCAGCGGAAGCTACAGAGAGAGCTCCTACAATGAGCAGTTCTTC,CASSGSYRESSYNEQFF,NA,TRBV5-8,few,TRBJ2-1
TGTGCCAGCAGTTCTAAGACAGGGTATGCTGAGCAGTTCTTC,CASSSKTGYAEQFF,TRBD1,TRBV28,NA,TRBJ2-1
TGTGCCAGCAGTGATTCAACCGGGACTAGCGGGACGATCACAGATACGCAGTATTTT,CASSDSTGTSGTITDTQYF,TRBD2,TRBV6-1,NA,TRBJ2-3
TGTGCCAGCAGGGGGGACAGGGGAATGAATCAGCCCCAGCATTTT,CASRGDRGMNQPQHF,TRBD1,TRBV2,NA,TRBJ1-5
TGTGCCAGCAGTTTAGGGAGTTCCTACGAGCAGTACTTC,CASSLGSSYEQYF,NA,TRBV28,NA,TRBJ2-7
TGTGCCAGCAGTCATTTTTCCCCAACCTACGAGCAGTACTTC,CASSHFSPTYEQYF,NA,TRBV27,NA,TRBJ2-7
TGTGCCAGCATGACGGACAGGGTTCGTATCGAGCAGTACTTC,CASMTDRVRIEQYF,TRBD1,TRBV6-1,NA,TRBJ2-7
TGTGCCAGCAGTTCGGAGGTGGGACAGGGTTTCAACGAGCAGTACTTC,CASSSEVGQGFNEQYF,TRBD1,TRBV6-5,few,TRBJ2-7
TGTGCCAGCAGCCCTCCAGGGTCTTTATACTCCAACACTGAAGCTTTCTTT,CASSPPGSLYSNTEAFF,NA,TRBV7-9,NA,TRBJ1-1
TGTGCCAGCTCCCGTAGGCGGGAACAAGAGACCCAGTACTTC,CASSRRREQETQYF,NA,TRBV18,NA,TRBJ2-5
TGTGCCAGCAGTTGGGACAGGGCATCCTACGAGCAGTACTTC,CASSWDRASYEQYF,TRBD1,TRBV27,NA,TRBJ2-7
TGTGCCAGCTCCCAGACAGGGACAAATGAAAAACTGTTTTTT,CASSQTGTNEKLFF,TRBD1,TRBV18,NA,TRBJ1-4
TGTGCCTGGAGGGCGGGGAGCACAGATACGCAGTATTTT,CAWRAGSTDTQYF,NA,TRBV30,NA,TRBJ2-3
TGTGCCAGCAGTTTGGCGGACTCAGCGGGAGGGGAGCAGTACTTC,CASSLADSAGGEQYF,TRBD2,TRBV28,NA,TRBJ2-7
TGTGCCAGCAGTGAAGTTGTAATAGCCGGGAATGAGCAGTTCTTC,CASSEVVIAGNEQFF,NA,TRBV2,NA,TRBJ2-1
TGTGCCAGTAGTAGCGGGACAGGCATCATTTACGAGCAGTACTTC,CASSSGTGIIYEQYF,TRBD1,TRBV19,NA,TRBJ2-7
TGCGCCAGCAGTGAACCGCAGGATTTCTACAATGAGCAGTTCTTC,CASSEPQDFYNEQFF,NA,TRBV10-2,NA,TRBJ2-1
TGTGCCAGCAGCTTGGGGACTTCCTCCTACAATGAGCAGTTCTTC,CASSLGTSSYNEQFF,NA,TRBV7-3,NA,TRBJ2-1
TGTGCCATCCTGGACTATAACACCGGGGAGCTGTTTTTT,CAILDYNTGELFF,NA,TRBV10-3,NA,TRBJ2-2
TGCAGCGTTGTGACTAGCGGGAACTACAATGAGCAGTTCTTC,CSVVTSGNYNEQFF,TRBD2,TRBV29-1,NA,TRBJ2-1
TGTGCCAGCAGTTTTCATTCTTCTGGACTAGCGGGCGAGCAGTACTTC,CASSFHSSGLAGEQYF,TRBD2,TRBV28,once,TRBJ2-7
TGTGCCTGGAGTGCTAGCTCTAGCACAGATACGCAGTATTTT,CAWSASSSTDTQYF,NA,TRBV30,NA,TRBJ2-3
TGTGCCACCAGGCTGGGACTAGCGGGTGCAGATACGCAGTATTTT,CATRLGLAGADTQYF,TRBD2,TRBV15,NA,TRBJ2-3
TGTGCCAGCAGCCAAGATCCAACAGGGGAGCAGCCCCAGCATTTT,CASSQDPTGEQPQHF,TRBD1,TRBV4-2,NA,TRBJ1-5
TGCGCCAGCAGCTTGGTGGGACTAGCGGGAGCGGATGAGCAGTTCTTC,CASSLVGLAGADEQFF,TRBD2,TRBV5-1,NA,TRBJ2-1
TGTGCCAGTACCCGTACAGGGGGCGCGGTTGGCTACACCTTC,CASTRTGGAVGYTF,TRBD1,TRBV19,NA,TRBJ1-2
TGTGCCAGCAGCGCCCCACCGGGACAGGCAATCTCTGGGGCCAACGTCCTGACTTTC,CASSAPPGQAISGANVLTF,TRBD1,TRBV4-2,NA,TRBJ2-6
TGCGCCAGCAGCCAAGCCCTAGCGGGCCTGGGGGAGCAGTACTTC,CASSQALAGLGEQYF,TRBD2,TRBV4-1,NA,TRBJ2-7
TGTGCCACCGCAAACTCGGCGGGCAGCTACGAGCAGTACTTC,CATANSAGSYEQYF,NA,TRBV15,once,TRBJ2-7
TGTGCCAGCAGTGTGCGACTAGCGGGAGGGCCGTTAGGAGAGACCCAGTACTTC,CASSVRLAGGPLGETQYF,TRBD2,TRBV6-1,once,TRBJ2-5
TGTGCCAGCAGCTTAGAGGGACTAGCGGGAGCAACAGTGGCCCAGTACTTC,CASSLEGLAGATVAQYF,TRBD2,TRBV7-9,NA,TRBJ2-5
TGTGCCCCGCACTACGGGCGGGCTAATCAGCCCCAGCATTTT,CAPHYGRANQPQHF,NA,TRBV30,NA,TRBJ1-5
TGTGCCTGGAGTCCCAGGTGGACAGTCTCCTACGAGCAGTACTTC,CAWSPRWTVSYEQYF,NA,TRBV30,NA,TRBJ2-7
TGTGCCAGCAGCGGAACCGGGACTAGCGGGTTGGGTGCGCAGTATTTT,CASSGTGTSGLGAQYF,TRBD2,TRBV9,NA,TRBJ2-3
TGCGCCAGCAGCCCGAACCAACTTAGAGGACTAGCGGACAATGAGCAGTTCTTC,CASSPNQLRGLADNEQFF,TRBD2,TRBV5-1,NA,TRBJ2-1
TGTGCCAGCACGGTCCAGGGGGCGAACACCGGGGAGCTGTTTTTT,CASTVQGANTGELFF,TRBD1,TRBV7-9,once,TRBJ2-2
TGTGCCAGCAGTTTTAGTGACAGGGGGTACATTCAGTACTTC,CASSFSDRGYIQYF,TRBD1,TRBV28,NA,TRBJ2-4
TGTGCCAGCAGCTATTCGGGGGGGTCCGGGGAGCTGTTTTTT,CASSYSGGSGELFF,TRBD2,TRBV9,NA,TRBJ2-2
TGTGCCTGGAGCGCGGGACAGGGGACCACTGAAGCTTTCTTT,CAWSAGQGTTEAFF,TRBD1,TRBV30,NA,TRBJ1-1
TGTGCCAGCAGCCCTTTAGGGGGTTACTCCTACGAGCAGTACTTC,CASSPLGGYSYEQYF,NA,TRBV11-2,NA,TRBJ2-7